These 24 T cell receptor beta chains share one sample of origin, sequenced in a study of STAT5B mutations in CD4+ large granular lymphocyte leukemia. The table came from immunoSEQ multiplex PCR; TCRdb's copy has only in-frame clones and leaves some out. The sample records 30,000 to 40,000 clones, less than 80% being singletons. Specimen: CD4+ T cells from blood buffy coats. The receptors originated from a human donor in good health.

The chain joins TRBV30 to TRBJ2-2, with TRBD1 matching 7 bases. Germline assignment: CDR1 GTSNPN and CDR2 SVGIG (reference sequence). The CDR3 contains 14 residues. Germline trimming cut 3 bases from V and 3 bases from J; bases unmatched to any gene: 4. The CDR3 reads CAWRGDSYTGELFF. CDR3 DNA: TGTGCCTGGAGGGGGGACAGCTACACCGGGGAGCTGTTTTTT.

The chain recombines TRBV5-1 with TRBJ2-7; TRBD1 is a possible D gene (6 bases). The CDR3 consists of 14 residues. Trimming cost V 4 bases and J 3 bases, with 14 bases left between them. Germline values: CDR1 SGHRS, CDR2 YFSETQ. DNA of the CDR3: TGCGCCAGCAGCCCAGGGGACGTCCGCTACGAGCAGTACTTC. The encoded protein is CASSPGDVRYEQYF.

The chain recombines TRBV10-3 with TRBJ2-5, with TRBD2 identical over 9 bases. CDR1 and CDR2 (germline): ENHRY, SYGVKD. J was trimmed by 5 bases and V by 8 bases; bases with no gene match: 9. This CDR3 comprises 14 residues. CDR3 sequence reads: CAIRPAGGWETQYF. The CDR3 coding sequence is TGTGCCATCCGGCCGGCGGGGGGGTGGGAGACCCAGTACTTC.

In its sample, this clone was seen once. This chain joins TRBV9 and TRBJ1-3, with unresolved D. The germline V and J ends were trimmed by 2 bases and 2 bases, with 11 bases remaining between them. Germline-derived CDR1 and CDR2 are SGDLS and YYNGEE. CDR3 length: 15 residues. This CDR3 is CASSVTKGPGNTIYF. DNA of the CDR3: TGTGCCAGCAGCGTCACTAAGGGCCCTGGAAACACCATATATTTT.

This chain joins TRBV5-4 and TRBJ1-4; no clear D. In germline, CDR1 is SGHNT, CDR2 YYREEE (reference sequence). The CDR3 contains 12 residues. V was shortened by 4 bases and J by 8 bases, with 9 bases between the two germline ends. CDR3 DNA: TGTGCCAGCAGCCAGAGCGGGGAAAAACTGTTTTTT. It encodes CASSQSGEKLFF.

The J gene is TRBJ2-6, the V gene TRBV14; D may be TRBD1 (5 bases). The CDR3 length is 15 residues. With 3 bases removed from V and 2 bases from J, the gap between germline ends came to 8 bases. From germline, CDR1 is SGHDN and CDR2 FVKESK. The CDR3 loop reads CASSHSGTGANVLTF. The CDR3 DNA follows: TGTGCCAGCAGCCATTCAGGGACTGGGGCCAACGTCCTGACTTTC.

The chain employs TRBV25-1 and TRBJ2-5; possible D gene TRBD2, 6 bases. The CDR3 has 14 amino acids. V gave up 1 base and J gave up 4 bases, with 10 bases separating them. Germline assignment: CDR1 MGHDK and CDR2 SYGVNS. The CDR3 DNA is TGTGCCAGCAGTGAATCTCGGGGAGGAGAGACCCAGTACTTC. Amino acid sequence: CASSESRGGETQYF. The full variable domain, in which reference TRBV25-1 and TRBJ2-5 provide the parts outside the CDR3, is EADIYQTPRYLVIGTGKKITLECSQTMGHDKMYWYQQDPGMELHLIHYSYGVNSTEKGDLSSESTVSRIRTEHFPLTLESARPSHTSQYLCASSESRGGETQYFGPGTRLLVL.

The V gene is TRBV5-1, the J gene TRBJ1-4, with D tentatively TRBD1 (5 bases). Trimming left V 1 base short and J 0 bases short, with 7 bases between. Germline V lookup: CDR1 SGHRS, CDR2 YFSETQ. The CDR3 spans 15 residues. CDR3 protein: CASSLSGATNEKLFF. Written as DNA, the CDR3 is TGCGCCAGCAGCTTGTCGGGGGCAACTAATGAAAAACTGTTTTTT. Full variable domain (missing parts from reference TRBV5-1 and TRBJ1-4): KAGVTQTPRYLIKTRGQQVTLSCSPISGHRSVSWYQQTPGQGLQFLFEYFSETQRNKGNFPGRFSGRQFSNSRSEMNVSTLELGDSALYLCASSLSGATNEKLFFGSGTQLSVL.

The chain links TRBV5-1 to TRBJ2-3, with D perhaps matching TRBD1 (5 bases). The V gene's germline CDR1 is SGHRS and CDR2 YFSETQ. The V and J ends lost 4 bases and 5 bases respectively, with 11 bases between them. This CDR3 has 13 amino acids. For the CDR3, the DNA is TGCGCCAGCAGCCCGCGGACACTAGATACGCAGTATTTT. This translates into CASSPRTLDTQYF.

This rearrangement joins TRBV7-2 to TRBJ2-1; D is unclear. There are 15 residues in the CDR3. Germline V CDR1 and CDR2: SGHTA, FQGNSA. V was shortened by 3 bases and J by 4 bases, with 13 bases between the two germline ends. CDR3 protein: CASSLDMDDYNEQFF. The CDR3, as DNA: TGTGCCAGCAGCTTGGATATGGACGATTACAATGAGCAGTTCTTC.

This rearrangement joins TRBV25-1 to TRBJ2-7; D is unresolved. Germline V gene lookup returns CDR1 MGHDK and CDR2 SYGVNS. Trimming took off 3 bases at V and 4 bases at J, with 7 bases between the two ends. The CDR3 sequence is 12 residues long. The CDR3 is CASSDGNYEQYF. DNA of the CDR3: TGTGCCAGCAGTGATGGGAATTACGAGCAGTACTTC.

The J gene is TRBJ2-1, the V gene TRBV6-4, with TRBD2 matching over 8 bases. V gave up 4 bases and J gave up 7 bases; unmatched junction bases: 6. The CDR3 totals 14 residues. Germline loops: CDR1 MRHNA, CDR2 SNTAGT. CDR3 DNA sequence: TGTGCCAGCAGTGCCAAGACGGGAGGGAATGAGCAGTTCTTC. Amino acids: CASSAKTGGNEQFF.

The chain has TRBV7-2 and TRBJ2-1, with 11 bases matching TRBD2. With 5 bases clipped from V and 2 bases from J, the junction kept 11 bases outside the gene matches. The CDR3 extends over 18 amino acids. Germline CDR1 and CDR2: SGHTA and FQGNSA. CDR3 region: CASSRWVASGGPYNEQFF. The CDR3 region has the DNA TGTGCCAGCAGCCGTTGGGTGGCTAGCGGGGGGCCCTACAATGAGCAGTTCTTC.

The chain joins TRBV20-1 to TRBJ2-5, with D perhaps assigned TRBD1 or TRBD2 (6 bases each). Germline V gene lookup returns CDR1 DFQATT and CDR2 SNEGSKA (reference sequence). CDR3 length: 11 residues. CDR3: CSRGGQGTQYF. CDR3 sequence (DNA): TGCAGCCGAGGGGGGCAGGGGACCCAGTACTTC.

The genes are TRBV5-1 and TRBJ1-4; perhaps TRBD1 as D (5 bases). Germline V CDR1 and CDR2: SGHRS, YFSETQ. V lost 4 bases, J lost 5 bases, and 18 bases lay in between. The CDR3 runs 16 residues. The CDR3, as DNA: TGCGCCAGCAGCCCGGGCCGAGGGGCAGGGAATGAAAAACTGTTTTTT. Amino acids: CASSPGRGAGNEKLFF. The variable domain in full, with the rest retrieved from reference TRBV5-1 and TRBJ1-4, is KAGVTQTPRYLIKTRGQQVTLSCSPISGHRSVSWYQQTPGQGLQFLFEYFSETQRNKGNFPGRFSGRQFSNSRSEMNVSTLELGDSALYLCASSPGRGAGNEKLFFGSGTQLSVL.

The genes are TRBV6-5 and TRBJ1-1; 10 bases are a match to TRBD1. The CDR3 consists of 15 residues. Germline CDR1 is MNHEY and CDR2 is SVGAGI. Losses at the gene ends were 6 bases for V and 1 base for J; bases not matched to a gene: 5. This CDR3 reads CASRRQGAPNTEAFF. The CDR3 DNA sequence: TGTGCCAGCAGACGACAGGGGGCACCGAACACTGAAGCTTTCTTT.

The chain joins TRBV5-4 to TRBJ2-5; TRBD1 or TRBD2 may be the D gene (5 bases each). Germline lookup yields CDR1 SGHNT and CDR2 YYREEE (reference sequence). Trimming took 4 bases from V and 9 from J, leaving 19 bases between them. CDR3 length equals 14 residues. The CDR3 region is CASSRDEGRRAQYF. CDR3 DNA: TGTGCCAGCAGCAGGGACGAGGGACGTCGGGCCCAGTACTTC.

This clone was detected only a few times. The CDR3 sequence is CASSQLGQGKTEAFF. The CDR3 DNA sequence: TGTGCCAGCAGCCAATTGGGACAGGGAAAAACTGAAGCTTTCTTT. V usage is TRBV6-5 and J usage is TRBJ1-1, with TRBD1 identical over 9 bases. V lost 6 bases, J lost 5 bases, and 10 bases stayed unmatched. This CDR3 is built from 15 residues. The V gene's germline CDR1 is MNHEY and CDR2 SVGAGI.

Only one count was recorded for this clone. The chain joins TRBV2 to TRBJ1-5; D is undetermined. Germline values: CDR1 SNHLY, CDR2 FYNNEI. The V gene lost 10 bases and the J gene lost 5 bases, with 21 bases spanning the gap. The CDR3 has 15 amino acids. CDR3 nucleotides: TGTGCCACGAGGGCCACCACGGGGATATATCAGCCCCAGCATTTT. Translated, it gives CATRATTGIYQPQHF.

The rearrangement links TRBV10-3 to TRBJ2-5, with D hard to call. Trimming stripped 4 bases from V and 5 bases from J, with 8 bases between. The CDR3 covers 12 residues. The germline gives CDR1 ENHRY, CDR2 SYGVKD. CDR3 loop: CAISADRETQYF. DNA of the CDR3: TGTGCCATCAGTGCCGACCGGGAGACCCAGTACTTC.

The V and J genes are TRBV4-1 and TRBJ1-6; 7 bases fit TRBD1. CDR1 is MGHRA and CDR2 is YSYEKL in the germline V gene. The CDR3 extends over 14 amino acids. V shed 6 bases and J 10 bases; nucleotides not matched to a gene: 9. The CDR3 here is CASRIWTGESPLHF. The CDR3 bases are TGCGCCAGCAGAATCTGGACAGGAGAATCACCCCTCCACTTT.

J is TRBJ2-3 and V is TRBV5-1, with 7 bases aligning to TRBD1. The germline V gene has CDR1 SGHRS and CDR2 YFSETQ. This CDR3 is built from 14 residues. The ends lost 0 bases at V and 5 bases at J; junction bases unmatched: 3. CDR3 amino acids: CASSLGGGQDTQYF. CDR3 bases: TGCGCCAGCAGCTTGGGAGGGGGCCAAGATACGCAGTATTTT.

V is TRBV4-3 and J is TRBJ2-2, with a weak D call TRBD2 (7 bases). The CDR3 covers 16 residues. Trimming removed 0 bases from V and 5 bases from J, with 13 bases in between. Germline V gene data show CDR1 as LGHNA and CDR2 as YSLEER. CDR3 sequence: CASSQEGGRRTGELFF. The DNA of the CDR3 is TGCGCCAGCAGCCAAGAGGGGGGGCGCCGGACCGGGGAGCTGTTTTTT.

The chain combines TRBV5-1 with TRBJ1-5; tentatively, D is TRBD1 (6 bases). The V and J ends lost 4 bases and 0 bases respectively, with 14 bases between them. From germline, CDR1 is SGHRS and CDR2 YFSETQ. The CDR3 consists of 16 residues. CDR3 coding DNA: TGCGCCAGCAGCGCGGGACACGGGGATAGCAATCAGCCCCAGCATTTT. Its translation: CASSAGHGDSNQPQHF.